This T cell receptor beta chain was recorded in a study of blood T cell repertoires in COVID-19. With 7 bases removed from V and 5 bases from J, the gap between germline ends came to 11 bases. CDR1 and CDR2 from the germline V gene are MGHDK and SYGVNS. This CDR3 contains 12 residues. Data came from immunoSEQ multiplex PCR; TCRdb stores just in-frame clones and leaves some out. The sample has about 170,000 clones; approximately 82% are singletons. The sample consisted of peripheral blood. The sequence derives from a middle-aged woman with COVID-19, enrolled during active disease. The rearrangement joins TRBV25-1 to TRBJ1-1; possibly TRBD1 for D (6 bases). The CDR3 DNA sequence: TGTGCCAGCAACACAGGGCGGACTGAAGCTTTCTTT. As protein: CASNTGRTEAFF.